These 11 T cell receptor beta chains were all obtained from the same sample, sequenced in a study of Graves' ophthalmopathy and Graves' hyperthyroidism. Amplification from RNA transcripts yielded the TCR beta CDR3 regions. RT-PCR with HTBI primers came first, then second-round multiplex PCR. TCRdb ran MiXCR on the multiplex PCR reads and lists one entry per CDR3 protein. The table lists 300,000 or so distinct CDR3 sequences, roughly 17% of them singletons. The sequenced sample was peripheral blood. These receptors were taken from an adult man with Graves' ophthalmopathy.

This clonotype was seen at least ten times. The chain recombines TRBV28 with TRBJ2-2, with D perhaps TRBD2 (6 bases). Trimming took 4 bases from V and 11 from J, leaving 14 bases between them. The CDR3 sequence is 13 residues long. The germline gives CDR1 MDHEN, CDR2 SYDVKM. The CDR3 loop reads CASSSGRGNELFF. CDR3 bases: TGTGCCAGCAGTTCGGGGCGGGGCAATGAGCTGTTTTTT.

This clonotype has a count of ten or more. This chain links TRBV12-5 with TRBJ2-5; D gene unclear. The CDR3 covers 12 residues. V lost 1 base to trimming and J lost 5 bases, with 5 bases between them. CDR1 and CDR2 from the germline V gene are LGHNT and FRNRAP. CDR3 region: CASGLGVETQYF. CDR3 DNA: TGTGCTAGTGGTTTGGGCGTTGAGACCCAGTACTTC. Together with reference TRBV12-5 and TRBJ2-5, the CDR3 gives the full variable domain: DARVTQTPRHKVTEMGQEVTMRCQPILGHNTVFWYRQTMMQGLELLAYFRNRAPLDDSGMPKDRFSAEMPDATLATLKIQPSEPRDSAVYFCASGLGVETQYFGPGTRLLVL.

This clonotype occurred many times. The chain joins TRBV6-1 to TRBJ1-1, with D perhaps TRBD1 (6 bases). This CDR3 is 14 amino acids long. The germline V gene encodes CDR1 MNHNS and CDR2 SASEGT. V shed 4 bases and J shed 7 bases, with 16 bases lying between them. The CDR3 spells CASSAPGTKNEAFF. The CDR3, as DNA: TGTGCCAGCAGTGCCCCCGGGACAAAGAATGAAGCTTTCTTT.

The J gene is TRBJ1-5, the V gene TRBV6-1; no reliable D call. Germline loops: CDR1 MNHNS, CDR2 SASEGT. V shed 3 bases and J shed 4 bases, with 7 bases lying between them. The CDR3 sequence is 13 residues long. The CDR3: CASSDNLNQPQHF. CDR3 nucleotide sequence: TGTGCCAGCAGTGACAACCTAAATCAGCCCCAGCATTTT.

Ten or more counts support this clonotype. CDR3 nucleotide sequence: TGCAGTGCCGGTGGGGGGGGTCCTTTCTACGAGCAGTACTTC. It translates to CSAGGGGPFYEQYF. The chain links TRBV20-1 to TRBJ2-7; 7 bases map to TRBD2. Trimming took 6 bases from V and 3 from J; bases not matched to a gene: 11. The CDR3 runs 14 residues. Germline V gene data show CDR1 as DFQATT and CDR2 as SNEGSKA (reference sequence).

This clonotype was seen ten or more times. The chain is built from TRBV28 and TRBJ1-1; D unresolved. Trimming took 2 bases from V and 6 from J, leaving 16 bases between them. CDR3 length: 15 amino acids. Germline loops: CDR1 MDHEN, CDR2 SYDVKM. The CDR3 protein is CASSLVGYSHPEAFF. The CDR3 DNA is TGTGCCAGCAGTTTAGTGGGGTACTCGCACCCTGAAGCTTTCTTT.

This clonotype has at least ten counts. The chain recombines TRBV14 with TRBJ2-2, with 8 bases aligning to TRBD2. Germline CDR1 is SGHDN and CDR2 is FVKESK. The CDR3 consists of 19 residues. V shed 0 bases, J shed 2 bases, and the junction held 11 bases outside the gene matches. The CDR3 bases are TGTGCCAGCAGCCAAGATCGACGGGAACTAGCGGCCAACACCGGGGAGCTGTTTTTT. Protein product: CASSQDRRELAANTGELFF.

At least ten counts were recorded for this clonotype. This chain uses TRBV27 with TRBJ1-2; D gene ambiguous. Per the germline V gene, CDR1 is MNHEY and CDR2 is SMNVEV (reference sequence). Deletions cut 6 bases from V and 8 bases from J, with 16 bases between. The CDR3 length is 13 residues. CDR3 coding DNA: TGTGCCAGCAGGTCGACCAGTCTCGGCGGCTACACCTTC. It codes for CASRSTSLGGYTF.

This clonotype was counted ten times or more. The genes are TRBV19 and TRBJ1-1; D is unresolved. V lost 4 bases and J lost 4, with 13 bases in between. The CDR3 contains 14 residues. The V gene's germline CDR1 is LNHDA and CDR2 SQIVND (reference sequence). This CDR3 reads CASSNPPGSTEAFF. CDR3 nucleotides: TGTGCCAGTAGTAATCCTCCTGGAAGCACTGAAGCTTTCTTT.

At least ten counts were recorded for this clonotype. The J gene is TRBJ1-5, the V gene TRBV30; 7 bases align to TRBD1. Per germline, CDR1 GTSNPN and CDR2 SVGIG (reference sequence). The CDR3 sequence is 12 residues long. The ends lost 2 bases at V and 7 bases at J; junction bases unmatched: 2. The CDR3 spells CAWSQGVQPQHF. For the CDR3, the DNA is TGTGCCTGGAGTCAGGGGGTCCAGCCCCAGCATTTT.

This clonotype was recorded many times. This chain uses TRBV6-5 with TRBJ1-2; tentative D call: TRBD1 (5 bases). CDR3 length equals 14 residues. The V end lost 7 bases, the J end lost 6 bases, and 18 bases lay between the germline ends. Looked up from germline, CDR1 is MNHEY and CDR2 is SVGAGI. CDR3 bases: TGTGCCAGCACTCAAACTTGGGGGATTGATGGCTACACCTTC. Residues: CASTQTWGIDGYTF.